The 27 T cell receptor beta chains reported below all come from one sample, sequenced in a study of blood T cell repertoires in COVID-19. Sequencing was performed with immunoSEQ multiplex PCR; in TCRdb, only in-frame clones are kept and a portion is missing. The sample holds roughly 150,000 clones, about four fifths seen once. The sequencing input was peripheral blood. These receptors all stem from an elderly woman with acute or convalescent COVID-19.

The CDR3 is CASSIDPGTLEAFF. CDR3 in DNA: TGTGCCAGTAGTATAGATCCTGGGACACTTGAAGCTTTCTTT. The chain uses TRBV19 and TRBJ1-1; a weak D match, TRBD1 (6 bases). V was shortened by 0 bases and J by 7 bases, with 12 bases between the two germline ends. Germline V gene lookup returns CDR1 LNHDA and CDR2 SQIVND (reference sequence). CDR3 length equals 14 residues.

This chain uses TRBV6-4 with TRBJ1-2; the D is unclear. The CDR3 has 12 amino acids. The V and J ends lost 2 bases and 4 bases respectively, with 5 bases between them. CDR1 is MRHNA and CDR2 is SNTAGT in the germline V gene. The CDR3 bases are TGTGCCAGCAGTGACACGGGCTATGGCTACACCTTC. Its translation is CASSDTGYGYTF.

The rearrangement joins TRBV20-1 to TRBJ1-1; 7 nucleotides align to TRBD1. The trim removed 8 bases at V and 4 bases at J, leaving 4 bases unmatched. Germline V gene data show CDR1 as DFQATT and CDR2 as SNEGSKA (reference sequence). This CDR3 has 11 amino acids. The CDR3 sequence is CSTTGATEAFF. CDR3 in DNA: TGCAGTACAACAGGGGCCACTGAAGCTTTCTTT.

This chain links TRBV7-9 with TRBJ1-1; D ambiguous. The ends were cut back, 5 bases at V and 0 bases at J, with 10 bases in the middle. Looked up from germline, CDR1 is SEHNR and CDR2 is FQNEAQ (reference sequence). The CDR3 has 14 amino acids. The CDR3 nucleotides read TGTGCCAGCAGCCCCAGGAATCTGAACACTGAAGCTTTCTTT. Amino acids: CASSPRNLNTEAFF.

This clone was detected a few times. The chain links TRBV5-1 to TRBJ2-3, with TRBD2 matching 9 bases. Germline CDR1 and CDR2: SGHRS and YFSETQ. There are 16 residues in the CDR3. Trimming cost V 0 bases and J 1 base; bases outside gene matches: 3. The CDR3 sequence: CASSLDVAGGTDTQYF. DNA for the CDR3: TGCGCCAGCAGCTTGGATGTAGCGGGAGGCACAGATACGCAGTATTTT.

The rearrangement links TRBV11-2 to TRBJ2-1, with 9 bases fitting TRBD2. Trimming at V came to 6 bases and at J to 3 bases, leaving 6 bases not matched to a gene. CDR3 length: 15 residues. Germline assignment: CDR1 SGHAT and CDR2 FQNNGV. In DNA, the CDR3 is TGTGCCAGCAGGAGTTCTAGCGGGGACTACAATGAGCAGTTCTTC. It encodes CASRSSSGDYNEQFF.

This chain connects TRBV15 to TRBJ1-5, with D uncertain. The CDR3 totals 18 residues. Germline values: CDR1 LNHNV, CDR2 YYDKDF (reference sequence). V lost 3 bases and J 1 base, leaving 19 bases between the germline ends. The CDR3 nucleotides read TGTGCCACCAGCAGGAATCGGGATATCGGTGGGAGCAATCAGCCCCAGCATTTT. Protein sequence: CATSRNRDIGGSNQPQHF.

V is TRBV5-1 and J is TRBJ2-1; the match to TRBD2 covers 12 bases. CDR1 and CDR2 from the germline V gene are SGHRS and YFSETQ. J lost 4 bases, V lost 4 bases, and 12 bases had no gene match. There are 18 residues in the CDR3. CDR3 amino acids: CASSPGLAGMGKYNEQFF. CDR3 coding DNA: TGCGCCAGCAGCCCCGGACTAGCGGGAATGGGTAAATACAATGAGCAGTTCTTC.

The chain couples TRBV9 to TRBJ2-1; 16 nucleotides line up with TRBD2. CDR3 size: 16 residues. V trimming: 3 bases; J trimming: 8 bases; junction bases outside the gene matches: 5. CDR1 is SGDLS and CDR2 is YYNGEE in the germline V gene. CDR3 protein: CASSGGTSGRDYEQFF. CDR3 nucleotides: TGTGCCAGCAGCGGAGGGACTAGCGGGAGGGACTATGAGCAGTTCTTC.

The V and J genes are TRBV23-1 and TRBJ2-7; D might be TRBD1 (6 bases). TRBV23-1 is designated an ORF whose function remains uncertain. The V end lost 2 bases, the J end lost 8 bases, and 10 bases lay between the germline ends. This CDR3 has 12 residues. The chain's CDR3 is CASSQRTAKQYF. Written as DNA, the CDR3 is TGCGCCAGCAGTCAACGGACAGCAAAGCAGTACTTC.

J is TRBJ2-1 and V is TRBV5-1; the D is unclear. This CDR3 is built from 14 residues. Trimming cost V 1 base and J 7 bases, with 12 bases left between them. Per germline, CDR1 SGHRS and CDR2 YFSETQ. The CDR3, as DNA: TGCGCCAGCAGCTTGAATGGTGGGCTGAATGAGCAGTTCTTC. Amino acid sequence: CASSLNGGLNEQFF.

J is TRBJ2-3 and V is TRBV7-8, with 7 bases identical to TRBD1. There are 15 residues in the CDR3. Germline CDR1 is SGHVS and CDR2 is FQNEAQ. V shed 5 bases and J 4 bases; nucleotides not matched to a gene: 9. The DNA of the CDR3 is TGTGCCAGCAGCATACAGGGGAGATCGGCAGATACGCAGTATTTT. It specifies CASSIQGRSADTQYF. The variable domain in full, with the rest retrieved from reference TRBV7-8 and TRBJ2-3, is GAGVSQSPRYKVAKRGQDVALRCDPISGHVSLFWYQQALGQGPEFLTYFQNEAQLDKSGLPSDRFFAERPEGSVSTLKIQRTQQEDSAVYLCASSIQGRSADTQYFGPGTRLTVL.

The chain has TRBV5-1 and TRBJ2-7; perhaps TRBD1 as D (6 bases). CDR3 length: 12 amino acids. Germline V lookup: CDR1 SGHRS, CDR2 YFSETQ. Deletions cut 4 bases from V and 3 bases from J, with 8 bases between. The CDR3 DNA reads TGCGCCAGCAGCGGCAGGGGCTACGAGCAGTACTTC. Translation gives CASSGRGYEQYF.

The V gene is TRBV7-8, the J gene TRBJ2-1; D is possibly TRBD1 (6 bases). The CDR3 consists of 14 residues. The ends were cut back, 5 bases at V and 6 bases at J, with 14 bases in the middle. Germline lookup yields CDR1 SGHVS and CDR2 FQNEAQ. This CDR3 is CASSLRTRGNEQFF. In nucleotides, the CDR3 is TGTGCCAGCAGCCTCCGGACCAGGGGCAATGAGCAGTTCTTC.

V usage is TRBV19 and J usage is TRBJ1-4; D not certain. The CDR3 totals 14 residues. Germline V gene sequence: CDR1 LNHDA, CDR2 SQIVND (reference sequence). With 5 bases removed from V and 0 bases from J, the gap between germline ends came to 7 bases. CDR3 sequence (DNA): TGTGCCAGTAGTTCTACAGCAACTAATGAAAAACTGTTTTTT. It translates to CASSSTATNEKLFF.

The CDR3 coding sequence is TGTGCCAGCTGGGGGGGTCGGACCCGCGAGCAGTACTTC. It specifies CASWGGRTREQYF. The chain links TRBV21-1 to TRBJ2-7; the listed D gene, TRBD2, was not tested against the DNA. TRBV21-1 is a documented pseudogene. The CDR3 runs 13 residues.

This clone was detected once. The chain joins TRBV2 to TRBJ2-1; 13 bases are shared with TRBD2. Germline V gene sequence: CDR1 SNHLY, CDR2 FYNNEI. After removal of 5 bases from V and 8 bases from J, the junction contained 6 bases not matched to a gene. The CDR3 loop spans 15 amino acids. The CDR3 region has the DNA TGTGCCAGCAGTCAGGGACTAGCGGGGAACGATGAGCAGTTCTTC. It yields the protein CASSQGLAGNDEQFF.

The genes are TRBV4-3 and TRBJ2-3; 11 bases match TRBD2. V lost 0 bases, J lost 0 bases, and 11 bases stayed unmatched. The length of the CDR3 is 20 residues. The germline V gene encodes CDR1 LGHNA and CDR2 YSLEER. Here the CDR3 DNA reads TGCGCCAGCAGCCAAGATGGGCTAGCGGGAGGCCGGGGGAGCACAGATACGCAGTATTTT. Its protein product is CASSQDGLAGGRGSTDTQYF.

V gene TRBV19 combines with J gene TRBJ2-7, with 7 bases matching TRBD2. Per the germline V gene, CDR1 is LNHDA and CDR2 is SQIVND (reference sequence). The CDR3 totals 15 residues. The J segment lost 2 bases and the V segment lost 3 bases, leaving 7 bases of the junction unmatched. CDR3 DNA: TGTGCCAGTAGTATTCAGTCTAGCGGACCCTACGAGCAGTACTTC. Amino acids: CASSIQSSGPYEQYF.

DNA for the CDR3: TGTGCCAGCAGGGAGACTAGTTTGACGCAGTATTTT. Translated: CASRETSLTQYF. The chain joins TRBV12-3 or TRBV12-4 to TRBJ2-3; a possible D gene is TRBD2 (6 bases). This CDR3 is 12 amino acids long. Trimming removed 6 bases from V and 9 bases from J, with 13 bases in between.

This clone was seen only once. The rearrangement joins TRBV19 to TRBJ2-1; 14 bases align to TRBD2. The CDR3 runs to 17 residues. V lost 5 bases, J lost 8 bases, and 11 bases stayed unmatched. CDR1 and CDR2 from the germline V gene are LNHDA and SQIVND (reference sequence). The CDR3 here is CASSSPTSGRALDEQFF. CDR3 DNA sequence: TGTGCCAGTAGTTCCCCGACTAGCGGGAGGGCCCTCGATGAGCAGTTCTTC.

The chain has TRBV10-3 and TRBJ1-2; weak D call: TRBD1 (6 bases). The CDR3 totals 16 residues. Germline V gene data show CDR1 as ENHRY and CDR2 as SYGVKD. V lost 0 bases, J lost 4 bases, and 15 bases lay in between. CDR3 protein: CAISESRPGELYGYTF. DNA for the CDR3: TGTGCCATCAGTGAGTCGAGGCCAGGGGAACTCTATGGCTACACCTTC.

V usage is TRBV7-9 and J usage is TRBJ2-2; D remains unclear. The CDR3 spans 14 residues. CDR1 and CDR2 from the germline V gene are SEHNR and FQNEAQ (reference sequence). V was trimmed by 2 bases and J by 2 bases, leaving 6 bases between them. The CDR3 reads CASSLSVNTGELFF. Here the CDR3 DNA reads TGTGCCAGCAGCTTATCAGTAAACACCGGGGAGCTGTTTTTT. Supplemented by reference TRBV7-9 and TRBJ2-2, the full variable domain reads DTGVSQNPRHKITKRGQNVTFRCDPISEHNRLYWYRQTLGQGPEFLTYFQNEAQLEKSRLLSDRFSAERPKGSFSTLEIQRTEQGDSAMYLCASSLSVNTGELFFGEGSRLTVL.

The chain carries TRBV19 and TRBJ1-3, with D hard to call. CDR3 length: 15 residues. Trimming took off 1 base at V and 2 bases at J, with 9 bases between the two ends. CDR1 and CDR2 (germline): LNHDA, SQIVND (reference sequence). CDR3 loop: CASSIGAGPGNTIYF. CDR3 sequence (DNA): TGTGCCAGTAGTATAGGTGCGGGTCCTGGAAACACCATATATTTT.

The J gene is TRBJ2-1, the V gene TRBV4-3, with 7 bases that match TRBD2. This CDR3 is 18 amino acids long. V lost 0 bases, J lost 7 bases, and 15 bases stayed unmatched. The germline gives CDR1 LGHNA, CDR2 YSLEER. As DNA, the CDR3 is TGCGCCAGCAGCCAAGATCGTTGGACGGGAGGACGTCCGAATGAGCAGTTCTTC. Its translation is CASSQDRWTGGRPNEQFF.

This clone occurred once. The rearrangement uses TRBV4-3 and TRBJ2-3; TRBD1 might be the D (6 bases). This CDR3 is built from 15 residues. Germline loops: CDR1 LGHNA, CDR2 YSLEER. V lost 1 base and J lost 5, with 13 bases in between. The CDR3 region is CASSQATGFKDTQYF. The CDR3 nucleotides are TGCGCCAGCAGCCAAGCAACAGGGTTTAAAGATACGCAGTATTTT.

This chain's CDR3 is CATREGGQNTEAFF. CDR3 sequence (DNA): TGTGCCACCCGGGAAGGGGGTCAGAACACTGAAGCTTTCTTT. The gene calls are TRBV10-3 and TRBJ1-1, with D possibly TRBD1 on 6 matching bases. The CDR3 sequence is 14 residues long. Trimming pared 10 bases from V and 1 base from J, leaving 16 bases between. The germline V gene has CDR1 ENHRY and CDR2 SYGVKD.